This T cell receptor beta chain was recovered during a study of cytomegalovirus exposure and HLA in healthy donors. Study-level information: Among the 400 or so donors who were genotyped, about 86% fell in the genetic ancestry cluster that is associated with self-reported Caucasian donors.

In the PCR, 60 Vbeta and 13 Jbeta primers were used. The data were produced by immunoSEQ multiplex PCR, yet TCRdb's version contains in-frame clones alone and is incomplete. The table includes approximately 250,000 clones, around 80% detected once. Study findings and constraints: Per a prior analysis, the majority of TCR beta V segments were productive roughly 90% or roughly 30% of the time. A later look showed TCR association rates differing by HLA locus, highest for DRB1 and lowest for HLA-C.

Of note for this clone: The antigen is unknown.

Trimming removed 2 bases from V and 7 bases from J; junction bases left unmatched: 2. Germline loops: CDR1 MNHNY, CDR2 SVGAGI (reference sequence). The CDR3 sequence is 12 residues long. This sequence joins TRBV6-6 and TRBJ2-7, with 7 bases fitting TRBD2. The receptor was isolated from a boy aged 5 to 17 in good health and CMV-seronegative. The sample consisted of PBMCs. The DNA for the CDR3 is TGTGCCAGCAGTTACGTGCGGGGGGAGCAGTACTTC. It translates to CASSYVRGEQYF.